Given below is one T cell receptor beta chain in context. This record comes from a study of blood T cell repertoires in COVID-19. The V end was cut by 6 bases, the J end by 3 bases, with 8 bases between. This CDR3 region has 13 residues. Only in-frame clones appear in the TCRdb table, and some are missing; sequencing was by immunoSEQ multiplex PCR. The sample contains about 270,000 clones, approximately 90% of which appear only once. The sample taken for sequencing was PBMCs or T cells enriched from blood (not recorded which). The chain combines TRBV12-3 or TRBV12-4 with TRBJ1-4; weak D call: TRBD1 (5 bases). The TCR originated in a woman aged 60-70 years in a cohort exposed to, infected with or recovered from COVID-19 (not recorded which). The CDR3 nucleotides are TGTGCCAGCAGGGGGGGGTCTAATGAAAAACTGTTTTTT. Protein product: CASRGGSNEKLFF.